This TCR beta chain appears in the sequencing data of a study of blood T cell repertoires in COVID-19. The wider study: From T cells, B-cell-depleted T cells, or PBMCs came the material, which was cDNA or gDNA.

Per the original data handling: Cell counts per sample came from amplifying reference gene primers. Profiled with immunoSEQ multiplex PCR; TCRdb holds only in-frame clones, not every one. Clone size and V and J calls were adopted from that table, with D and trimming inferred from the DNA. Of some 450,000 clones listed, 88% are singletons. V lost 4 bases and J 3 bases, leaving 9 bases between the germline ends. Germline CDR1 is SGHAT and CDR2 is FQNNGV. This CDR3 comprises 13 residues. Seattle researchers signed up patients amid active infection and tracked them longitudinally. Material for sequencing was peripheral blood. This clonotype was obtained from a woman aged 45 to 65 with COVID-19, enrolled during active disease. The gene calls are TRBV11-2 and TRBJ2-5, with D maybe TRBD2 (7 bases). The CDR3 region has the DNA TGTGCCAGCAGCTGGGAGGGGGAAGAGACCCAGTACTTC. As protein: CASSWEGEETQYF.